These 13 T cell receptor beta chains originate from one sample sequenced in a study of patients and donors after allogeneic stem cell transplantation. TCRdb called the RT-PCR reads again in MiXCR, with one record for every CDR3 protein. Of some 960,000 distinct CDR3 sequences in the sample, approximately 19% were seen once. The sequenced sample was blood, either unsorted or a sorted T cell fraction (not recorded which). The receptor source for this set is a human donor who was either an allogeneic HSCT recipient or a stem cell or donor lymphocyte infusion donor (not recorded which). It is not recorded whose cells these are; they may come from a transplant donor.

The sample holds many counts of this clonotype. This rearrangement joins TRBV20-1 to TRBJ1-2; no firm D call. The length of the CDR3 is 13 residues. The germline gives CDR1 DFQATT, CDR2 SNEGSKA (reference sequence). V was shortened by 0 bases and J by 1 base, with 6 bases between the two germline ends. CDR3 coding DNA: TGCAGTGCTAGAGATCGGGTTAACTATGGCTACACCTTC. Residues: CSARDRVNYGYTF.

This clonotype was detected a few times. The rearrangement joins TRBV28 to TRBJ2-7, with TRBD2 identical over 11 bases. Germline loops: CDR1 MDHEN, CDR2 SYDVKM. The CDR3 extends over 15 amino acids. V lost 5 bases, J lost 7 bases, and 10 bases stayed unmatched. The CDR3 loop is CASSLTSGSFWEQYF. For the CDR3, the DNA is TGTGCCAGCAGTCTTACTAGCGGGAGTTTCTGGGAGCAGTACTTC.

This chain links TRBV20-1 with TRBJ2-1, with D maybe TRBD2 (6 bases). The CDR3 runs to 16 residues. Per the germline V gene, CDR1 is DFQATT and CDR2 is SNEGSKA (reference sequence). V was trimmed by 3 bases and J by 4 bases, leaving 19 bases between them. CDR3 nucleotide sequence: TGCAGTGCTAGGGGCAGGGCGGGGTCTACTTACAATGAGCAGTTCTTC. As protein: CSARGRAGSTYNEQFF.

The CDR3 spells CSARGMRFPGGDYGYTF. As DNA, the CDR3 is TGCAGTGCTAGAGGGATGAGGTTCCCAGGGGGCGACTATGGCTACACCTTC. The chain links TRBV20-1 to TRBJ1-2, with 8 bases fitting TRBD1. CDR1 is DFQATT, CDR2 SNEGSKA, per germline (reference sequence). J was trimmed by 3 bases and V by 1 base; bases with no gene match: 13. The CDR3 runs 17 residues.

V usage is TRBV6-2 or TRBV6-3 and J usage is TRBJ2-1; D may be TRBD2 (6 bases). Trimming removed 1 base from V and 8 bases from J, with 18 bases in between. This CDR3 comprises 16 residues. Germline V gene data show CDR1 as MNHEY and CDR2 as SVGEGT. The CDR3 DNA reads as TGTGCCAGCAGTTACTACGGCGGGGTGGAACGGGATGAGCAGTTCTTC. Its translation: CASSYYGGVERDEQFF.

V usage is TRBV11-2 and J usage is TRBJ2-5, with 12 bases matching TRBD2. V gave up 4 bases and J gave up 4 bases; unmatched junction bases: 13. This CDR3 has 18 residues. The germline V gene has CDR1 SGHAT and CDR2 FQNNGV. The CDR3 region has the DNA TGTGCCAGCAGCTGGGACGGACTAGCGGGACCTTGGCTAGAGACCCAGTACTTC. The encoded protein is CASSWDGLAGPWLETQYF. Based on the CDR3 plus reference TRBV11-2 and TRBJ2-5, the full variable domain is EAGVAQSPRYKIIEKRQSVAFWCNPISGHATLYWYQQILGQGPKLLIQFQNNGVVDDSQLPKDRFSAERLKGVDSTLKIQPAKLEDSAVYLCASSWDGLAGPWLETQYFGPGTRLLVL.

This clonotype came up a few times. This chain joins TRBV6-1 and TRBJ2-7, with D possibly TRBD2 on 6 matching bases. Germline V gene data show CDR1 as MNHNS and CDR2 as SASEGT. There are 13 residues in the CDR3. The V end was cut by 7 bases, the J end by 0 bases, with 10 bases between. CDR3 coding DNA: TGTGCCAGCAAACTAGCCGGCTCCTACGAGCAGTACTTC. It translates to CASKLAGSYEQYF.

This clonotype showed up just a few times. This chain links TRBV3-1 with TRBJ1-2; D possibly corresponds to TRBD1 (5 bases). CDR3 length: 17 amino acids. V gave up 3 bases and J gave up 2 bases, with 19 bases separating them. Germline V CDR1 and CDR2: LGHDT, YNNKEL (reference sequence). CDR3 in DNA: TGTGCCAGCAGCCACCGGGGACGGACGGGATTGAACTATGGCTACACCTTC. Protein: CASSHRGRTGLNYGYTF. Using reference TRBV3-1 and TRBJ1-2 for the parts outside the CDR3, the full variable domain is DTAVSQTPKYLVTQMGNDKSIKCEQNLGHDTMYWYKQDSKKFLKIMFSYNNKELIINETVPNRFSPKSPDKAHLNLHINSLELGDSAVYFCASSHRGRTGLNYGYTFGSGTRLTVV.

This clonotype was recorded a few times. The V call is TRBV25-1, the J call TRBJ2-5; no reliable D call. Germline lookup yields CDR1 MGHDK and CDR2 SYGVNS. Trimming cost V 3 bases and J 5 bases, with 13 bases left between them. This CDR3 has 14 amino acids. This CDR3 is CASSDPVSWETQYF. CDR3 in DNA: TGTGCCAGCAGTGACCCGGTCAGCTGGGAGACCCAGTACTTC.

This clonotype appeared once. This chain joins TRBV2 and TRBJ1-4, with D possibly being TRBD1 (6 bases). This CDR3 is built from 16 residues. V was pared by 6 bases and J by 4 bases, with 18 bases between. Germline V lookup: CDR1 SNHLY, CDR2 FYNNEI. The CDR3 region is CASSDRSVLYNEKLFF. For the CDR3, the DNA is TGTGCCAGCAGCGACAGGTCCGTCCTCTATAATGAAAAACTGTTTTTT.

There are a few counts of this clonotype. This chain uses TRBV20-1 with TRBJ2-5; no firm D call. Trimming took 2 bases from V and 4 from J, leaving 11 bases between them. CDR1 and CDR2 (germline): DFQATT, SNEGSKA (reference sequence). This CDR3 comprises 13 residues. The CDR3 sequence is CSARKGWGETQYF. In DNA form, the CDR3 reads TGCAGTGCTAGAAAGGGTTGGGGAGAGACCCAGTACTTC.

In its sample, this clonotype was seen a few times. DNA for the CDR3: TGTGCCAGCAGTTTAGTACCGACAGGGCTGAACACTGAAGCTTTCTTT. This translates into CASSLVPTGLNTEAFF. The chain recombines TRBV12-3 or TRBV12-4 with TRBJ1-1; 7 nucleotides align to TRBD1. J lost 0 bases, V lost 1 base, and 5 bases had no gene match. CDR3 length equals 16 residues.

This clonotype occurred a few times. V gene TRBV12-3 or TRBV12-4 combines with J gene TRBJ2-7; a possible D gene is TRBD2 (5 bases). The CDR3 sequence is 15 residues long. V was trimmed by 3 bases and J by 2 bases, leaving 14 bases between them. The CDR3 here is CASSLSFGLTYEQYF. CDR3 DNA: TGTGCCAGCAGTTTGAGTTTCGGACTCACCTACGAGCAGTACTTC.